These 23 T cell receptor beta chains share one sample of origin, sequenced in a study of blood T cell repertoires in COVID-19. The protocol was immunoSEQ multiplex PCR, while the TCRdb copy is restricted to in-frame clones and leaves out a portion. The sample lists approximately 180,000 clones; roughly 82% were seen once. The sample was PBMCs or T cells enriched from blood (not recorded which). The receptors stem from a woman aged 55-70 years with acute COVID-19.

In its sample, this clone was seen many times. V usage is TRBV4-1 and J usage is TRBJ2-7; 8 bases fit TRBD1. CDR3 length: 15 amino acids. V lost 3 bases, J lost 3 bases, and 7 bases stayed unmatched. Germline CDR1 is MGHRA and CDR2 is YSYEKL. CDR3 protein: CASSHRGRGIYEQYF. CDR3 nucleotide sequence: TGCGCCAGCAGCCACAGGGGGCGAGGGATCTACGAGCAGTACTTC.

The chain carries TRBV3-1 (or the pseudogene TRBV3-2) and TRBJ2-7; 7 bases agree with TRBD2. With V trimmed by 0 bases and J by 3 bases, 11 bases remained unmatched. Germline loops: CDR1 LGHDT, CDR2 YNNKEL (reference sequence). The CDR3 contains 17 residues. The CDR3 DNA sequence: TGTGCCAGCAGCCAAGAGCCACGGGGAGGGCAGAACTACGAGCAGTACGTC. Amino acids: CASSQEPRGGQNYEQYV.

The chain links TRBV18 to TRBJ2-7; 8 bases fit TRBD1. CDR3 length: 14 residues. Germline V lookup: CDR1 KGHSH, CDR2 LQKENI. Unmatched junction bases numbered 6, after V lost 8 bases and J lost 0 bases. In nucleotides, the CDR3 is TGTGCCAGCACGGACAGGGTTCGCTCCTACGAGCAGTACTTC. This encodes CASTDRVRSYEQYF.

The V call is TRBV5-1, the J call TRBJ2-5, with D perhaps TRBD1 (8 bases). The CDR3 extends over 15 amino acids. V was shortened by 0 bases and J by 5 bases, with 14 bases between the two germline ends. Germline CDR1 and CDR2: SGHRS and YFSETQ. The CDR3 loop reads CASSLETGEGETQYF. DNA of the CDR3: TGCGCCAGCAGCTTGGAGACAGGGGAGGGGGAGACCCAGTACTTC. Full variable domain (outside the CDR3, taken from reference TRBV5-1 and TRBJ2-5): KAGVTQTPRYLIKTRGQQVTLSCSPISGHRSVSWYQQTPGQGLQFLFEYFSETQRNKGNFPGRFSGRQFSNSRSEMNVSTLELGDSALYLCASSLETGEGETQYFGPGTRLLVL.

This sequence joins TRBV7-9 and TRBJ1-6, with a tentative D call TRBD1 (5 bases). Germline CDR1 SEHNR, CDR2 FQNEAQ (reference sequence). V was pared by 2 bases and J by 5 bases, with 7 bases between. The CDR3 runs 14 residues. For the CDR3, the DNA is TGTGCCAGCAGCTTATCGGGGGATAATTCACCCCTCCACTTT. Translating gives CASSLSGDNSPLHF.

This clone was counted only a few times. V usage is TRBV11-3 and J usage is TRBJ1-4; tentative D call: TRBD1 (5 bases). Germline V lookup: CDR1 SGHNT, CDR2 YENEEA. V lost 0 bases to trimming and J lost 0 bases, with 14 bases between them. The CDR3 length is 18 residues. DNA of the CDR3: TGTGCCAGCAGCTTAGAGGACAATGAGGAATCAACTAATGAAAAACTGTTTTTT. This codes for CASSLEDNEESTNEKLFF.

The chain joins TRBV7-2 to TRBJ2-1; a weak D match, TRBD2 (5 bases). Germline V lookup: CDR1 SGHTA, CDR2 FQGNSA. V was shortened by 0 bases and J by 5 bases, with 8 bases between the two germline ends. This CDR3 is built from 14 residues. CDR3 DNA sequence: TGTGCCAGCAGCTTAGCGGCCGGGAACAATGAGCAGTTCTTC. Amino acid sequence: CASSLAAGNNEQFF.

The chain has TRBV30 and TRBJ2-1; 7 nucleotides line up with TRBD2. The CDR3 is made up of 14 amino acids. V dropped 2 bases and J dropped 2; count of bases not matched to a gene: 3. Germline CDR1 and CDR2: GTSNPN and SVGIG (reference sequence). The CDR3, as DNA: TGTGCCTGGAGTACCAGCGGGGCCTACAATGAGCAGTTCTTC. This sequence encodes CAWSTSGAYNEQFF.

The rearrangement uses TRBV15 and TRBJ1-2; maybe TRBD1 (5 bases). The V gene's germline CDR1 is LNHNV and CDR2 YYDKDF (reference sequence). The germline V and J ends were trimmed by 1 base and 5 bases, with 11 bases remaining between them. This CDR3 contains 14 residues. The chain's CDR3 is CATSRAGGGYGYTF. The CDR3, as DNA: TGTGCCACCAGCAGAGCGGGGGGAGGATATGGCTACACCTTC.

The V and J genes are TRBV12-3 or TRBV12-4 and TRBJ2-2; 7 positions match TRBD1. V was clipped by 4 bases and J by 7 bases; unmatched bases: 3. The CDR3 sequence is 13 residues long. The DNA for the CDR3 is TGTGCCAGCAGTTACAGGGGCGGCGGGGAGCTGTTTTTT. Protein product: CASSYRGGGELFF.

The chain links TRBV24-1 to TRBJ1-2, with 11 bases fitting TRBD1. J was trimmed by 4 bases and V by 4 bases; bases with no gene match: 7. This CDR3 contains 16 residues. Germline CDR1 KGHDR, CDR2 SFDVKD. CDR3 protein: CATSESAGQGAYGYTF. The CDR3 DNA reads as TGTGCCACCAGTGAATCAGCCGGACAGGGGGCCTATGGCTACACCTTC.

The table lists this clone with a count of one. The V call is TRBV21-1, the J call TRBJ2-7; the D call of TRBD1 is as the table states it, not checked on the DNA. TRBV21-1 is listed as a pseudogene. The CDR3 length is 15 residues. The DNA of the CDR3 is TGTGCCAGCAGCAACTCCGGACAGGGGGCGGGCGAGCAGTACGTC. Translation: CASSNSGQGAGEQYV.

The genes are TRBV19 and TRBJ2-1; D is possibly TRBD2 (6 bases). The CDR3 is 12 amino acids. CDR1 LNHDA and CDR2 SQIVND come from the germline V gene (reference sequence). With 1 base removed from V and 10 bases from J, the gap between germline ends came to 8 bases. The CDR3 protein is CASSIGRAEQFF. The CDR3 nucleotides are TGTGCCAGTAGTATAGGGAGGGCAGAGCAGTTCTTC.

The CDR3 bases are TGCGCCAGCATCAAGGGAGGGGCAGGACTTTCCTACAATGAGCAGTTCTTC. This translates into CASIKGGAGLSYNEQFF. V and J are TRBV5-1 and TRBJ2-1; 7 nucleotides line up with TRBD2. Germline-derived CDR1 and CDR2 are SGHRS and YFSETQ. The trim removed 6 bases at V and 1 base at J, leaving 13 bases unmatched. The CDR3 runs to 17 residues.

The chain carries TRBV3-1 (or the pseudogene TRBV3-2) and TRBJ2-2; D ambiguous. Trimming pared 0 bases from V and 0 bases from J, leaving 14 bases between. CDR1 is LGHDT and CDR2 is YNNKEL in the germline V gene (reference sequence). The length of the CDR3 is 18 residues. CDR3 in DNA: TGTGCCAGCAGCCAAGATAGTGCAACTTATGCGAACACCGGGGAGCTGTTTTTT. Its translation: CASSQDSATYANTGELFF.

In DNA, the CDR3 is TGTGCCAGTAAGGGGGCGGCCGGATCCTCCTACGAGCAGTACTTC. It specifies CASKGAAGSSYEQYF. This chain joins TRBV19 and TRBJ2-7; the match to TRBD1 covers 7 bases. Germline V gene sequence: CDR1 LNHDA, CDR2 SQIVND (reference sequence). This CDR3 has 15 amino acids. Trimming at V came to 7 bases and at J to 0 bases, leaving 9 bases not matched to a gene. Filled out from reference TRBV19 and TRBJ2-7, the complete variable domain reads DGGITQSPKYLFRKEGQNVTLSCEQNLNHDAMYWYRQDPGQGLRLIYYSQIVNDFQKGDIAEGYSVSREKKESFPLTVTSAQKNPTAFYLCASKGAAGSSYEQYFGPGTRLTVT.

V and J are TRBV29-1 and TRBJ2-3; D uncertain. Germline V gene data show CDR1 as SQVTM and CDR2 as ANQGSEA. There are 12 residues in the CDR3. V lost 2 bases to trimming and J lost 0 bases, with 3 bases between them. The CDR3 loop reads CSVEYSTDTQYF. CDR3 nucleotides: TGCAGCGTTGAATATAGCACAGATACGCAGTATTTT.

The rearrangement joins TRBV5-6 to TRBJ1-4; no clear D. The CDR3 runs to 14 residues. Germline CDR1 SGHDT, CDR2 YYEEEE. V lost 0 bases and J lost 8, with 11 bases in between. The CDR3 DNA sequence: TGTGCCAGCAGCTTGGGAGCAAGAGGGGAAAAACTGTTTTTT. It codes for CASSLGARGEKLFF.

This rearrangement joins TRBV19 to TRBJ2-5; 8 bases line up with TRBD2. The CDR3 has 15 amino acids. After removal of 10 bases from V and 4 bases from J, the junction contained 14 bases not matched to a gene. Looked up from germline, CDR1 is LNHDA and CDR2 is SQIVND (reference sequence). DNA of the CDR3: TGTGCCACTGCGGGACTAGTGGGAGGTTTAGAGACCCAGTACTTC. This sequence encodes CATAGLVGGLETQYF. Full variable domain (rest looked up from reference TRBV19 and TRBJ2-5): DGGITQSPKYLFRKEGQNVTLSCEQNLNHDAMYWYRQDPGQGLRLIYYSQIVNDFQKGDIAEGYSVSREKKESFPLTVTSAQKNPTAFYLCATAGLVGGLETQYFGPGTRLLVL.

This chain uses TRBV9 with TRBJ2-7, with D perhaps matching TRBD2 (5 bases). The V end lost 4 bases, the J end lost 2 bases, and 19 bases lay between the germline ends. The germline V gene has CDR1 SGDLS and CDR2 YYNGEE. This CDR3 comprises 16 residues. The CDR3 spells CASSPAGEYGTYEQYF. The CDR3 nucleotides are TGTGCCAGCAGCCCCGCTGGGGAGTACGGTACCTACGAGCAGTACTTC.

This chain joins TRBV23-1 and TRBJ1-5, with a tentative D call TRBD1 (5 bases). TRBV23-1 is noted as an ORF with a role that remains uncertain. Trimming took 9 bases from V and 4 from J, leaving 22 bases between them. This CDR3 has 16 residues. The CDR3 coding sequence is TGCGCCAGTCCTTCCACCGGAGGGGACTCTAATCAGCCCCAGCATTTT. It yields the protein CASPSTGGDSNQPQHF.

The chain is built from TRBV27 and TRBJ1-5; tentatively, D is TRBD1 (5 bases). Trimming left V 0 bases short and J 5 bases short, with 8 bases between. The CDR3 is 14 amino acids. The germline V gene has CDR1 MNHEY and CDR2 SMNVEV (reference sequence). The CDR3 is CASSLSGEDQPQHF. The CDR3 nucleotides read TGTGCCAGCAGTTTATCAGGGGAGGATCAGCCCCAGCATTTT.

The chain joins TRBV4-3 to TRBJ1-5, with D uncertain. Germline loops: CDR1 LGHNA, CDR2 YSLEER. Trimming removed 0 bases at V and 2 bases at J, with 11 bases between. The CDR3 has 16 residues. In DNA form, the CDR3 reads TGCGCCAGCAGCCAAGATTACGGTGCGCGCAATCAGCCCCAGCATTTT. This codes for CASSQDYGARNQPQHF.